This T cell receptor beta chain was sequenced for a study of T cells in Graves' hyperthyroidism and ophthalmopathy. This clonotype was picked up a small number of times. Its antigen is as yet unknown. General study findings and limits: Most clonotypes expanded in the thyroid (above 0.001) were also present in blood.

RNA transcripts gave rise to amplified TCR beta CDR3 regions. The HTBI primer set was used in a first-round RT-PCR of the TCR CDR3. TCRdb re-called the multiplex PCR reads with MiXCR, one entry per CDR3 protein. The sample shows 560,000 or so distinct CDR3 sequences, 35% to 55% of them seen only once. The CDR3 contains 14 residues. V lost 6 bases to trimming and J lost 7 bases, with 15 bases between them. Patients having uncontrolled infection, another autoimmune disease, pregnancy or lactation were not included. Material: peripheral blood or thyroid tissue (not recorded which). The rearrangement uses TRBV12-3 or TRBV12-4 and TRBJ1-4; no definite D call. The sequence was obtained from a woman between 18 and 29 years old with Graves' hyperthyroidism. CDR3 in DNA: TGTGCCAGCAGGCCACATCTCAAGGGTGAAAAACTGTTTTTT. Amino acid sequence: CASRPHLKGEKLFF.